This T cell receptor (beta chain) was recorded in a study of T cells in Graves' hyperthyroidism and ophthalmopathy. Across the study: Prior to any treatment, at the point of initial diagnosis, peripheral blood was collected.

Exclusion criteria comprised uncontrolled infection, other autoimmune disease, pregnancy or lactation. Regarding the study as a whole: Most clonotypes that expanded in the thyroid above 0.001 also showed up in blood. With a median lead of around 5.9 months before onset, the model predicted ophthalmopathy.

This clonotype was recorded at least ten times. The antigen is undetermined. From germline, CDR1 is SGHAT and CDR2 FQNNGV. Trimming cost V 4 bases and J 1 base, with 11 bases left between them. This CDR3 has 15 amino acids. TCR beta CDR3 sequences were amplified from RNA transcripts. During a first-round RT-PCR of the TCR CDR3, the HTBI primer set was used. TCRdb reprocessed the multiplex PCR reads with MiXCR, giving one entry per CDR3 protein. The sample includes about 460,000 distinct CDR3 sequences, under 25% of them seen just once. This clonotype originated in a woman in her 70s with Graves' ophthalmopathy. Sequenced input: blood. The chain recombines TRBV11-2 with TRBJ2-1, with a tentative D call TRBD2 (5 bases). The CDR3 region is CASSSILGSYNEQFF. The CDR3, as DNA: TGTGCCAGCAGCTCCATACTAGGGTCCTACAATGAGCAGTTCTTC.